These 2 T cell receptor beta chains came from one sample sequenced in a study of cytomegalovirus exposure and HLA in healthy donors. 13 Jbeta primers and 60 Vbeta primers were used for the PCR. Repertoires were generated with immunoSEQ multiplex PCR, while TCRdb's copy carries only in-frame clones and drops some. The data hold 220,000 or so clones, with about 74% observed a single time. The sequenced sample was PBMCs. The origin of the receptors is a woman in her twenties or thirties in good health and CMV-seronegative.

Only a few counts were recorded for this clone. The chain is built from TRBV30 and TRBJ2-5; TRBD2 matches at 7 bases. The last part of the DNA fits TRBJ2-7 better; the J call may be wrong. CDR3 length: 15 amino acids. Germline V CDR1 and CDR2: GTSNPN, SVGIG (reference sequence). The CDR3 sequence is CAWSNRRESSYEQYF. In DNA form, the CDR3 reads TGTGCCTGGAGCAACCGGCGGGAGAGCTCCTACGAGCAGTACTTC.

J is TRBJ2-2 and V is TRBV27; D is perhaps TRBD2 (7 bases). Looked up from germline, CDR1 is MNHEY and CDR2 is SMNVEV (reference sequence). The ends were cut back, 4 bases at V and 2 bases at J, with 20 bases in the middle. The CDR3 loop spans 18 amino acids. CDR3 bases: TGTGCCAGCAGTTCTAGGGGAGGGGGGGCCATAAACACCGGGGAGCTGTTTTTT. Its translation: CASSSRGGGAINTGELFF.